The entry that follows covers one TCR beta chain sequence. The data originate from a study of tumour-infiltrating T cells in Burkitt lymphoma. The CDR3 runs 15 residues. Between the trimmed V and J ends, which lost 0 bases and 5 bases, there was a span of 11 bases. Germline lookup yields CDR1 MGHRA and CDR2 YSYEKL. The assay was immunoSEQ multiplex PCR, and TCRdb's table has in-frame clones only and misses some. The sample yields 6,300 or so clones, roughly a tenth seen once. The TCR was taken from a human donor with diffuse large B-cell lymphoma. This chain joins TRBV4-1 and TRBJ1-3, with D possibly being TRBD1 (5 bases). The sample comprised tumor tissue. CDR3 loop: CASSQDGQGRNTIYF. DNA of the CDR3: TGCGCCAGCAGCCAAGACGGCCAGGGCAGAAACACCATATATTTT.